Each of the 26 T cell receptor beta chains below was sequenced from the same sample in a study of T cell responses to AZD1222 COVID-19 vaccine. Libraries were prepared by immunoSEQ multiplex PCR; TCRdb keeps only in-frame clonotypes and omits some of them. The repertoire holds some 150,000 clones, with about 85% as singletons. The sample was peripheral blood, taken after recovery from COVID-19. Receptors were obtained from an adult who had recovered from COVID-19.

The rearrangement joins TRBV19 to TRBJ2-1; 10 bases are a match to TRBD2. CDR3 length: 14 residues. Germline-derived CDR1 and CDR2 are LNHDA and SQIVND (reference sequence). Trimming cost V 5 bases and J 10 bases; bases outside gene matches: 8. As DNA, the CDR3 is TGTGCCAGTAGTGGGAGCGGGAGGGCCGGAGAGCAGTTCTTC. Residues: CASSGSGRAGEQFF.

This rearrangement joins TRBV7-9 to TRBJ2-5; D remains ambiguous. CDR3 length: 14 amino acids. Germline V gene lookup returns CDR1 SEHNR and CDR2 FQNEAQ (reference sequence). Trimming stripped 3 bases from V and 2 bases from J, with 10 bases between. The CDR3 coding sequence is TGTGCCAGCAGCTTCCCCAGGACGCAAGAGACCCAGTACTTC. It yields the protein CASSFPRTQETQYF.

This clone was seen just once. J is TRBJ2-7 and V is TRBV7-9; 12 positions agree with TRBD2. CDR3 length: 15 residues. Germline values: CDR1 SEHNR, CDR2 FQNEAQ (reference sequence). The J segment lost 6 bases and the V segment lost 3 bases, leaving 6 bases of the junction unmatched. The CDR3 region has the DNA TGTGCCAGCAGCTTGACTAGCGGGAGTGGGATCGAGCAGTACTTC. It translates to CASSLTSGSGIEQYF.

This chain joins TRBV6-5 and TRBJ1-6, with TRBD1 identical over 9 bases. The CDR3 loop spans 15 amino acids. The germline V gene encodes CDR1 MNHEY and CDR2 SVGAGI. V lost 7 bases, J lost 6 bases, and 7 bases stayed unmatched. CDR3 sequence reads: CASNSLTGGNSPLHF. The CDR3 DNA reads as TGTGCCAGCAACTCGTTGACAGGGGGTAATTCACCCCTCCACTTT.

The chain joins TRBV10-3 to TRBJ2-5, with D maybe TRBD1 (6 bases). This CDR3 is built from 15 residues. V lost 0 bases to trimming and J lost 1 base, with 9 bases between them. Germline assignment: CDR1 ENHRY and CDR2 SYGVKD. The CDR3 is CAISESNRVQETQYF. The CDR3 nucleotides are TGTGCCATCAGTGAGTCGAACAGGGTCCAAGAGACCCAGTACTTC.

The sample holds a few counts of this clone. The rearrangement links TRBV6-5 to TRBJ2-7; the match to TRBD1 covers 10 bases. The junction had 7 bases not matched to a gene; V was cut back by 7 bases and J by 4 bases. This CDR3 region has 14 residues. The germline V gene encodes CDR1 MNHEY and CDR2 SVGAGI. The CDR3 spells CASTIDRGLYEQYF. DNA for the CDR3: TGTGCCAGCACTATAGACAGGGGGCTATACGAGCAGTACTTC.

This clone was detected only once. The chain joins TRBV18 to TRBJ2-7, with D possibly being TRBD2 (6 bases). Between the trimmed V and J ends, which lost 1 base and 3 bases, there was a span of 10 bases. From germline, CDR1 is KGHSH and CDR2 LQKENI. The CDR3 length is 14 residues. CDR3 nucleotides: TGTGCCAGCTCACCACGGCGGGGTCTCTACGAGCAGTACTTC. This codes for CASSPRRGLYEQYF.

CDR3 nucleotides: TGTGCCAGCACCTCCCCGGCGGGTTCCTACGAGCAGTACTTC. It specifies CASTSPAGSYEQYF. This sequence joins TRBV7-9 and TRBJ2-7; tentative D call: TRBD2 (5 bases). This CDR3 comprises 14 residues. Trimming took off 7 bases at V and 1 base at J, with 14 bases between the two ends. Germline loops: CDR1 SEHNR, CDR2 FQNEAQ (reference sequence).

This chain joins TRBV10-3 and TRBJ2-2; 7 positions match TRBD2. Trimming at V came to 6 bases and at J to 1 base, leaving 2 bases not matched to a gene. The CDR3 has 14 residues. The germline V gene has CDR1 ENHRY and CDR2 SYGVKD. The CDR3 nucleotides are TGTGCCATCAGAACGGGGGGGAACACCGGGGAGCTGTTTTTT. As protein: CAIRTGGNTGELFF.

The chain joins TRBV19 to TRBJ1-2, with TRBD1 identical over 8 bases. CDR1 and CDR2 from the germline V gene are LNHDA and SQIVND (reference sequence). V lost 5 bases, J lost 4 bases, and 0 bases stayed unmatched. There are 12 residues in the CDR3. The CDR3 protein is CASSDRGYGYTF. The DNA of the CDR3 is TGTGCCAGTAGTGACAGGGGCTATGGCTACACCTTC.

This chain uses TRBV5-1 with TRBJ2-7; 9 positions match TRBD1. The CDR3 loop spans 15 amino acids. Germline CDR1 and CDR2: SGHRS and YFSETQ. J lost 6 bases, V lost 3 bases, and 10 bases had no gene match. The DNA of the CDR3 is TGCGCCAGCAGCTCGCCGGGACAGGGACAAGGCGAGCAGTACTTC. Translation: CASSSPGQGQGEQYF.

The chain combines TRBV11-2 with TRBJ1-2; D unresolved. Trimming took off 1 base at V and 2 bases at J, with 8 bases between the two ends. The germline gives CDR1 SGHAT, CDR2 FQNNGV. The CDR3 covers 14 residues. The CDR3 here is CASSLVSGNYGYTF. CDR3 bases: TGTGCCAGCAGCTTAGTTTCAGGCAACTATGGCTACACCTTC.

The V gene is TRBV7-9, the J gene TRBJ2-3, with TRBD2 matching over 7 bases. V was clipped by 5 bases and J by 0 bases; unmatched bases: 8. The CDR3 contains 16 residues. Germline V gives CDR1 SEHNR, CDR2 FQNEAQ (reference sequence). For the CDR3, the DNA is TGTGCCAGCAGCCTGGGGACTACTCCTAGCACAGATACGCAGTATTTT. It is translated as CASSLGTTPSTDTQYF.

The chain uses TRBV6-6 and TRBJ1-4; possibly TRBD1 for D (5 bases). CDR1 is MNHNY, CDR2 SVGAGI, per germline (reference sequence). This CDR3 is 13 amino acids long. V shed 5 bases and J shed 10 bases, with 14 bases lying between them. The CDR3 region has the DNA TGTGCCAGCAGTCCGGGTAGGGACGGAAAACTGTTTTTT. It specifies CASSPGRDGKLFF.

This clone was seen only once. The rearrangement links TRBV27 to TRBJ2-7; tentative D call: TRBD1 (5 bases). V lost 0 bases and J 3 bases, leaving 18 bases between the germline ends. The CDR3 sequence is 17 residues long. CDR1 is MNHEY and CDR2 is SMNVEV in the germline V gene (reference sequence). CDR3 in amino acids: CASSLSPLPQGFYEQYF. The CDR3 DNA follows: TGTGCCAGCAGTTTATCTCCCCTTCCTCAGGGCTTCTACGAGCAGTACTTC.

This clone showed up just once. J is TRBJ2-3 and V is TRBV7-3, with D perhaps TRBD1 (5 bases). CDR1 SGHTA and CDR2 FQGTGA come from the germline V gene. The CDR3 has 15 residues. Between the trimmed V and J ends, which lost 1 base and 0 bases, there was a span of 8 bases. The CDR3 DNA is TGTGCCAGCAGCTTAATTGGGGCTAGCACAGATACGCAGTATTTT. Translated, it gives CASSLIGASTDTQYF.

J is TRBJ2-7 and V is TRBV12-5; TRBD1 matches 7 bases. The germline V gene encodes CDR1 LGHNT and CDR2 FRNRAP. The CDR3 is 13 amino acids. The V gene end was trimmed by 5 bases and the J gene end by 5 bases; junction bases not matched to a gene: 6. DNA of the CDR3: TGTGCTAGTGGTCAGGACAGGCAGGACGAGCAGTACTTC. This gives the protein CASGQDRQDEQYF.

CDR3 nucleotide sequence: TGTGCCAGCAGCCCTGAAATTTACACTGAAGCTTTCTTT. It yields the protein CASSPEIYTEAFF. The rearrangement links TRBV7-9 to TRBJ1-1; D unclear. The CDR3 is 13 residues long. In germline, CDR1 is SEHNR, CDR2 FQNEAQ (reference sequence). Between the trimmed V and J ends, which lost 5 bases and 3 bases, there was a span of 10 bases.

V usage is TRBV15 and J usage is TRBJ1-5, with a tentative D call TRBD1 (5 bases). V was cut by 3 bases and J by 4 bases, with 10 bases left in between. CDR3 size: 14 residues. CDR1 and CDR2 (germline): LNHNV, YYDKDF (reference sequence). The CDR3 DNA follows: TGTGCCACCAGCAGCCCGGGACTTAATCAGCCCCAGCATTTT. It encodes CATSSPGLNQPQHF.

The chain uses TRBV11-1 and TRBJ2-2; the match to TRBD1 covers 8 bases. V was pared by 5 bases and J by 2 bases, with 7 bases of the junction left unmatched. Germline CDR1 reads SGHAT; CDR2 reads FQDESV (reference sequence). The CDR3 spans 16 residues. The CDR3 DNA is TGTGCCAGCAGCCACGGACAGGGCGGCAACACCGGGGAGCTGTTTTTT. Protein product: CASSHGQGGNTGELFF.

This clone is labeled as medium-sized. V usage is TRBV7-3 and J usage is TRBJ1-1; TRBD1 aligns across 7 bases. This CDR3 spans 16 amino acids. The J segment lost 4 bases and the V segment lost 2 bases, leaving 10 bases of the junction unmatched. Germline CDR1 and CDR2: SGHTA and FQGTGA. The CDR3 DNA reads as TGTGCCAGCAGCTTAGGCCGCGACAGGGCTGGCACTGAAGCTTTCTTT. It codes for CASSLGRDRAGTEAFF. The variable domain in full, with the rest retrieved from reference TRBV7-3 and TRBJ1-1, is GAGVSQTPSNKVTEKGKYVELRCDPISGHTALYWYRQSLGQGPEFLIYFQGTGAADDSGLPNDRFFAVRPEGSVSTLKIQRTERGDSAVYLCASSLGRDRAGTEAFFGQGTRLTVV.

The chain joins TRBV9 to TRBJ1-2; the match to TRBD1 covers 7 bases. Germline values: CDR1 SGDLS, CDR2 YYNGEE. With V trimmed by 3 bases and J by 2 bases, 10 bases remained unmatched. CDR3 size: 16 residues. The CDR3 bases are TGTGCCAGCAGCGGGGGTGCGGGACAGATAAACTATGGCTACACCTTC. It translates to CASSGGAGQINYGYTF.

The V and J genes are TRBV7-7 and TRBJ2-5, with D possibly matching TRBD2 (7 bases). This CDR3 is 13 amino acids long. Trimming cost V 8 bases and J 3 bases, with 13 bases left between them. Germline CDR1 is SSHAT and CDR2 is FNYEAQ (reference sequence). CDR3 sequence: CASGQGREETQYF. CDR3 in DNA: TGTGCCAGCGGGCAGGGGAGGGAAGAGACCCAGTACTTC.

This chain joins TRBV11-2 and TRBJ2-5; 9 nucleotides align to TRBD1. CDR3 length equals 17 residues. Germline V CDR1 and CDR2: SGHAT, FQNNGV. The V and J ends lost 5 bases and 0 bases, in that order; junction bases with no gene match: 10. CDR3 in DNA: TGTGCCAGCAGCCCGGCTCGGACAGGGGTCTACCAAGAGACCCAGTACTTC. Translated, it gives CASSPARTGVYQETQYF. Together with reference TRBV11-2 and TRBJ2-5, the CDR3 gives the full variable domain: EAGVAQSPRYKIIEKRQSVAFWCNPISGHATLYWYQQILGQGPKLLIQFQNNGVVDDSQLPKDRFSAERLKGVDSTLKIQPAKLEDSAVYLCASSPARTGVYQETQYFGPGTRLLVL.

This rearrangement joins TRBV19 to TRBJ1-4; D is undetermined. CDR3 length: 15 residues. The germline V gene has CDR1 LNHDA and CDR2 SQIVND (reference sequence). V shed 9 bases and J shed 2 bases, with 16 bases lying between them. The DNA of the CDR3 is TGTGCCAGCAAGATAGGCCGGGGTACTAATGAAAAACTGTTTTTT. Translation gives CASKIGRGTNEKLFF.

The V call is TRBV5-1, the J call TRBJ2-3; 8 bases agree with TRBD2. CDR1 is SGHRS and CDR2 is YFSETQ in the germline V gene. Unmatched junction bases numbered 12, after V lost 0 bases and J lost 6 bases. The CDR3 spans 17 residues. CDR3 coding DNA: TGCGCCAGCAGCTTGGAACGGGCCCCGACGGGGGGGGATACGCAGTATTTT. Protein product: CASSLERAPTGGDTQYF.